This T cell receptor beta chain emerged from a study of technical replicates of blood from a few donors (dated by TCRdb to about 2017). Libraries were made using the immunoSEQ multiplex PCR assay. TCRdb carries this immuneACCESS record with in-frame sequences only. Its versions omit some clonotypes, under half of them owing to an unresolved V gene in the studies checked, with the rest unexplained. A total of around 80,000 clones appear in this sample, 91% of them only once. Of the sample, around 0.42% is held by the ten largest clones. CDR1 and CDR2, per the germline V gene, are SGHRS and YFSETQ. At the junction V is shortened by 3 bases and J by 1 base; bases outside the gene matches: 4. The CDR3 has 15 amino acids, counting the end cysteine and phenylalanine. The read is trimmed to its CDR3 DNA, 45 bases read in frame from base 1. As to this clone: The target of this receptor is not known. No clone much larger than this one lies a single base away; base qualities are absent.

Material for sequencing was T cells isolated from PBMCs. This chain is built from TRBV5-1 and TRBJ1-1; 9 nucleotides in the junction match TRBD1. The sequence was obtained from a human donor in good health. The nucleotides are TGCGCCAGCAGCTGGACAGGGGCACAGAACACTGAAGCTTTCTTT. This yields the protein CASSWTGAQNTEAFF.